The clone carrying this T cell receptor (beta chain) was detected a few times. Its antigen is unidentified. These data belong to a study of blood T cells in healthy people across ages. The wider study: Capture via template switching afforded approximately one barcoded beta molecule per two T cells. General study findings and limits: Diversity was higher, and naive CD4+ cells more numerous, in long-lived donors than in aged donors.

The second PCR ran roughly 6 to 11 cycles with a sample-barcoded 5' primer and J-beta primers. Each cDNA molecule, via a template-switch adaptor with 12 random nucleotides, was tagged. Samples each returned at least 3 million CDR3-containing paired-end reads. In TCRdb, the 5' RACE reads were re-called with MiXCR into one record per CDR3 protein. The data hold about 1,500,000 distinct CDR3 sequences, with roughly 30% observed a single time. This CDR3 has 16 amino acids. The germline CDR1 and CDR2 sequences are SGHKS and YYEKEE (reference sequence). Trimming shortened V by 2 bases and J by 0 bases, and 14 bases separated the two germline ends.

The TCR was taken from a woman between 25 and 40 years old in good health. Sequenced sample: blood. The chain employs TRBV5-5 and TRBJ2-5; D gene unclear. The CDR3 DNA is TGTGCCAGCAGCTTCATGGGTCGACGGTACCAAGAGACCCAGTACTTC. Protein: CASSFMGRRYQETQYF.